These 26 T cell receptor beta chains share one sample of origin, sequenced in a study of cytomegalovirus exposure and HLA in healthy donors. Researchers ran the PCR with 60 Vbeta and 13 Jbeta primers. The data were produced by immunoSEQ multiplex PCR, yet TCRdb's version contains in-frame clones alone and is incomplete. The sample has 65,000 to 85,000 clones. The sequenced material came from PBMCs. These receptors came from a woman aged 25 to 39 in good health and CMV-seronegative.

The chain has TRBV30 and TRBJ2-5; 7 nucleotides align to TRBD2. Germline values: CDR1 GTSNPN, CDR2 SVGIG (reference sequence). CDR3 length equals 14 residues. The junction had 9 bases not matched to a gene; V was cut back by 3 bases and J by 5 bases. The CDR3 bases are TGTGCCTGGAGAATTATAGCGGGCGGGGAGACCCAGTACTTC. Translated, it gives CAWRIIAGGETQYF.

V is TRBV19 and J is TRBJ2-3, with D tentatively TRBD2 (6 bases). The V gene lost 5 bases and the J gene lost 0 bases, with 9 bases spanning the gap. The CDR3 has 14 amino acids. Germline V CDR1 and CDR2: LNHDA, SQIVND (reference sequence). This chain's CDR3 is CASSDGTSTDTQYF. The CDR3 DNA reads TGTGCCAGTAGTGACGGGACTAGCACAGATACGCAGTATTTT.

The rearrangement joins TRBV12-2 to TRBJ1-5; TRBD1 is taken as the D call from the table, unchecked against the DNA. TRBV12-2 is deemed a pseudogene. The CDR3 is 15 amino acids. CDR3 residues: CASRPRTASNQPQHF. The CDR3 DNA sequence: TGTGCAAGTCGCCCACGGACAGCTAGCAATCAGCCCCAGCATTTT.

J is TRBJ1-4 and V is TRBV5-1; the D is unclear. The CDR3 runs to 15 residues. Looked up from germline, CDR1 is SGHRS and CDR2 is YFSETQ. The ends were cut back, 2 bases at V and 0 bases at J, with 8 bases in the middle. CDR3 in DNA: TGCGCCAGCAGCTTTCGGACTGCAACTAATGAAAAACTGTTTTTT. Amino acids: CASSFRTATNEKLFF.

V gene TRBV5-8 combines with J gene TRBJ1-1, with TRBD1 matching 8 bases. The length of the CDR3 is 20 residues. Germline CDR1 SGHTS, CDR2 YDEGEE. V trimming: 2 bases; J trimming: 1 base; junction bases outside the gene matches: 19. CDR3 nucleotides: TGTGCCAGCAGCTTCAAGAGGGAAATGGACAGGGCAGGTTCGAACACTGAAGCTTTCTTT. Translating gives CASSFKREMDRAGSNTEAFF.

The chain employs TRBV7-9 and TRBJ2-1; 7 nucleotides line up with TRBD2. Germline V gene data show CDR1 as SEHNR and CDR2 as FQNEAQ (reference sequence). Trimming removed 4 bases from V and 12 bases from J; junction bases left unmatched: 6. CDR3 length: 12 residues. In DNA form, the CDR3 reads TGTGCCAGCAGCTCTACTAGCGCTGGGCAGTTCTTC. Translated, it gives CASSSTSAGQFF.

The V and J genes are TRBV5-4 and TRBJ1-2, with a possible D match to TRBD1 (6 bases). Germline values: CDR1 SGHNT, CDR2 YYREEE (reference sequence). The V and J ends lost 1 base and 0 bases respectively, with 22 bases between them. The CDR3 contains 19 residues. CDR3 nucleotide sequence: TGTGCCAGCAGCTTGAGGTTTGGACAGCAACGAGGGGCTAACTATGGCTACACCTTC. It specifies CASSLRFGQQRGANYGYTF.

The chain employs TRBV9 and TRBJ2-7, with TRBD2 as a possible D gene (6 bases). The germline V and J ends were trimmed by 2 bases and 2 bases, with 11 bases remaining between them. Germline V gene sequence: CDR1 SGDLS, CDR2 YYNGEE. The length of the CDR3 is 14 residues. The CDR3 reads CASSVLADTYEQYF. The DNA for the CDR3 is TGTGCCAGCAGCGTCTTAGCGGATACCTACGAGCAGTACTTC.

This sequence joins TRBV7-9 and TRBJ2-4; 8 nucleotides agree with TRBD1. The V and J ends lost 1 base and 6 bases, in that order; junction bases with no gene match: 8. In germline, CDR1 is SEHNR, CDR2 FQNEAQ (reference sequence). The CDR3 contains 16 residues. This chain's CDR3 is CASSLGAGGAGNIQYF. The DNA of the CDR3 is TGTGCCAGCAGCTTAGGGGCAGGGGGCGCGGGAAACATTCAGTACTTC.

This chain connects TRBV2 to TRBJ1-1; D is possibly TRBD1 (5 bases). V gave up 7 bases and J gave up 0 bases, with 9 bases separating them. CDR3 length: 13 amino acids. Germline V CDR1 and CDR2: SNHLY, FYNNEI. CDR3 in amino acids: CASNRQLNTEAFF. Written as DNA, the CDR3 is TGTGCCAGCAACCGACAGCTGAACACTGAAGCTTTCTTT.

The chain recombines TRBV7-8 with TRBJ1-5, with TRBD1 matching over 7 bases. V was pared by 5 bases and J by 6 bases, with 7 bases of the junction left unmatched. This CDR3 has 14 residues. Germline V gives CDR1 SGHVS, CDR2 FQNEAQ. CDR3 in DNA: TGTGCCAGCAGCCCCCACAGGACAGGTCAGCCCCAGCATTTT. It encodes CASSPHRTGQPQHF.

This chain connects TRBV29-1 to TRBJ1-2; 8 bases fit TRBD1. Per germline, CDR1 SQVTM and CDR2 ANQGSEA. The CDR3 is made up of 12 amino acids. V dropped 2 bases and J dropped 8; count of bases not matched to a gene: 4. CDR3 nucleotide sequence: TGCAGCGTTGAAACTCGACAGGGGGGCTACACCTTC. This codes for CSVETRQGGYTF.

V and J are TRBV11-2 and TRBJ2-3, with D tentatively TRBD2 (5 bases). This CDR3 spans 12 amino acids. Germline loops: CDR1 SGHAT, CDR2 FQNNGV. V shed 5 bases and J shed 8 bases, with 11 bases lying between them. CDR3 protein: CASSPDRGTQYF. For the CDR3, the DNA is TGTGCCAGCAGCCCTGATCGGGGTACGCAGTATTTT.

J is TRBJ2-3 and V is TRBV13; 11 nucleotides align to TRBD2. Germline V gene sequence: CDR1 PRHDT, CDR2 FYEKMQ (reference sequence). Trimming cost V 5 bases and J 2 bases; bases outside gene matches: 9. The CDR3 has 17 residues. CDR3 sequence: CASSPASGRYATDTQYF. DNA for the CDR3: TGTGCCAGCAGCCCAGCTAGCGGGAGGTATGCCACAGATACGCAGTATTTT.

The J gene is TRBJ1-5, the V gene TRBV4-3; weak D call: TRBD1 (5 bases). V was trimmed by 1 base and J by 6 bases, leaving 10 bases between them. The CDR3 sequence is 14 residues long. Germline CDR1 and CDR2: LGHNA and YSLEER. CDR3: CASSQGTTAQPQHF. CDR3 DNA: TGCGCCAGCAGCCAAGGGACAACCGCTCAGCCCCAGCATTTT.

V is TRBV27 and J is TRBJ1-2, with TRBD1 matching over 7 bases. Germline V gene lookup returns CDR1 MNHEY and CDR2 SMNVEV (reference sequence). The CDR3 is 12 amino acids. With 6 bases clipped from V and 6 bases from J, the junction kept 4 bases outside the gene matches. The CDR3 sequence is CASRQQGHGYTF. For the CDR3, the DNA is TGTGCCAGCAGACAACAGGGGCATGGCTACACCTTC.

V and J are TRBV18 and TRBJ1-2; 8 bases match TRBD1. This CDR3 spans 14 amino acids. The V and J ends lost 3 bases and 2 bases, in that order; junction bases with no gene match: 2. Germline V gene sequence: CDR1 KGHSH, CDR2 LQKENI. The CDR3 nucleotides are TGTGCCAGCTCACCCGGACAGGGAAACTATGGCTACACCTTC. Translating it yields CASSPGQGNYGYTF.

The chain has TRBV6-5 and TRBJ1-1; no reliable D call. CDR3 size: 12 residues. The V end was cut by 2 bases, the J end by 5 bases, with 6 bases between. Looked up from germline, CDR1 is MNHEY and CDR2 is SVGAGI. Written as DNA, the CDR3 is TGTGCCAGCAGTTACGGCGGAACTGAAGCTTTCTTT. Protein sequence: CASSYGGTEAFF.

Remarks on this clone: At one boundary the junction diverges from the germline segment, which might be a read error. CDR3 sequence (DNA): TGTGCCAGCAGCGCCGACAGCTATAGCAACCAGCCCCAGCATTTT. Translated: CASSADSYSNQPQHF. The chain has TRBV6-5 and TRBJ1-5, with TRBD1 as a possible D gene (5 bases). CDR3 length: 15 residues. The germline V gene encodes CDR1 MNHEY and CDR2 SVGAGI.

With respect to this clone: At one end, the junction sequence differs from germline, possibly due to a read error. This sequence joins TRBV7-2 and TRBJ2-1; TRBD1 aligns across 7 bases. Germline CDR1 reads SGHTA; CDR2 reads FQGNSA. This CDR3 is 15 amino acids long. The CDR3 coding sequence is TGTGCCAGCAGCCCTACAGGGGATCCCTACCATGAGCAGTTCTTC. It codes for CASSPTGDPYHEQFF.

This chain uses TRBV18 with TRBJ2-7, with D maybe TRBD1 (5 bases). The CDR3 covers 13 residues. The V end was cut by 4 bases, the J end by 5 bases, with 12 bases between. Germline CDR1 is KGHSH and CDR2 is LQKENI. CDR3 in DNA: TGTGCCAGCTCACTCAGGGTGAACGACGAGCAGTACTTC. This gives the protein CASSLRVNDEQYF.

The chain is built from TRBV7-3 and TRBJ1-2; tentatively, D is TRBD1 (5 bases). This CDR3 comprises 13 residues. The V gene lost 5 bases and the J gene lost 5 bases, with 12 bases spanning the gap. Germline CDR1 SGHTA, CDR2 FQGTGA. The CDR3 loop is CASSPGHQYGYTF. As DNA, the CDR3 is TGTGCCAGCAGCCCCGGACATCAGTATGGCTACACCTTC. Variable domain in full (rest from reference TRBV7-3 and TRBJ1-2): GAGVSQTPSNKVTEKGKYVELRCDPISGHTALYWYRQSLGQGPEFLIYFQGTGAADDSGLPNDRFFAVRPEGSVSTLKIQRTERGDSAVYLCASSPGHQYGYTFGSGTRLTVV.

The V and J genes are TRBV4-1 and TRBJ1-1; possibly TRBD1 for D (5 bases). CDR3 length equals 17 residues. Per germline, CDR1 MGHRA and CDR2 YSYEKL. V gave up 1 base and J gave up 2 bases, with 17 bases separating them. For the CDR3, the DNA is TGCGCCAGCAGCCAAGTTGGGCAGGGTCTACACAACACTGAAGCTTTCTTT. It specifies CASSQVGQGLHNTEAFF.

The chain employs TRBV4-1 and TRBJ2-5, with 8 bases fitting TRBD1. From germline, CDR1 is MGHRA and CDR2 YSYEKL. The length of the CDR3 is 14 residues. Losses at the gene ends were 4 bases for V and 11 bases for J; bases not matched to a gene: 12. The DNA of the CDR3 is TGCGCCAGCAGCCTTGGGACAGGCGAGTTTGAGCAGTACTTC. The encoded protein is CASSLGTGEFEQYF.

The chain links TRBV7-9 to TRBJ2-3; 7 nucleotides agree with TRBD2. V lost 5 bases, J lost 2 bases, and 10 bases stayed unmatched. From germline, CDR1 is SEHNR and CDR2 FQNEAQ (reference sequence). The length of the CDR3 is 16 residues. This chain's CDR3 is CASSLTSGVLTDTQYF. CDR3 bases: TGTGCCAGCAGCCTCACAAGCGGGGTCCTCACAGATACGCAGTATTTT.

The V gene is TRBV4-2, the J gene TRBJ2-1; D gene unclear. This CDR3 spans 16 amino acids. Looked up from germline, CDR1 is LGHNA and CDR2 is YNFKEQ. V was trimmed by 0 bases and J by 1 base, leaving 10 bases between them. CDR3 region: CASSQDLAASYNEQFF. The CDR3 coding sequence is TGTGCCAGCAGCCAAGATCTGGCGGCATCCTACAATGAGCAGTTCTTC.